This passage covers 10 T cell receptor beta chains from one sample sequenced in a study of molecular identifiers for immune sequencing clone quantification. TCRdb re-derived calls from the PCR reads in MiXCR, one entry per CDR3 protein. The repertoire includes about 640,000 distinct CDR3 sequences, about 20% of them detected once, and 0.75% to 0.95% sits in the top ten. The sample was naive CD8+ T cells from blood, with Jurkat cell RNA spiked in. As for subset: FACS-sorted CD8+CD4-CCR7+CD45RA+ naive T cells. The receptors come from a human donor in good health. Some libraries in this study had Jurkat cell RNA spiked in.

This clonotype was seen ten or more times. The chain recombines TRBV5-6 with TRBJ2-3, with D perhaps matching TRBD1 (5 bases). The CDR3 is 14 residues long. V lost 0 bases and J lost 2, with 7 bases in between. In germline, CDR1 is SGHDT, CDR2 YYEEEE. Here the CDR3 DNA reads TGTGCCAGCAGCTTGGACAGGCTCACAGATACGCAGTATTTT. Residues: CASSLDRLTDTQYF.

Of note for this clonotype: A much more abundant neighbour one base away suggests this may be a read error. CDR3 in amino acids: CASCAGSYEQYF. In DNA form, the CDR3 reads TGTGCCAGCTGCGCGGGGTCCTACGAGCAGTACTTC. The rearrangement links TRBV6-1 to TRBJ2-7; D may be TRBD2 (6 bases). The germline V gene has CDR1 MNHNS and CDR2 SASEGT. This CDR3 has 12 residues. V lost 8 bases, J lost 1 base, and 9 bases lay in between.

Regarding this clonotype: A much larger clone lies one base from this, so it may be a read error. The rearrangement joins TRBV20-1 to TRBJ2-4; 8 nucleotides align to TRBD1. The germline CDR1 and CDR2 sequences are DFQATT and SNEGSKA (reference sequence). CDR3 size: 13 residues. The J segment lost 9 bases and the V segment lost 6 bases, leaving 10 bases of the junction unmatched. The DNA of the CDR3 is TGCAGTGCCACGACAGGGGCTCGGAGCATTCAGTACTTC. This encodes CSATTGARSIQYF.

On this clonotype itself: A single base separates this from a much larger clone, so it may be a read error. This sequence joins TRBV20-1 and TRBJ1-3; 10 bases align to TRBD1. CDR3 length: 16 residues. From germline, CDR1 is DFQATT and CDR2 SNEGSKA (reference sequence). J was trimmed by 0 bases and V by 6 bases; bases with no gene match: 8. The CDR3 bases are TGCAGTGCGGGGGACAGGGGACAGAGCTCTGGAAACACCATATATTTT. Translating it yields CSAGDRGQSSGNTIYF.

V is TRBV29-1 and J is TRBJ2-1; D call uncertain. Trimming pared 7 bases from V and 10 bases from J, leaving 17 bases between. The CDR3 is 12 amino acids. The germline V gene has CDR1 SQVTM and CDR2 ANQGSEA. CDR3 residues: CSADNRTAEQFF. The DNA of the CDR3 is TGCAGCGCAGACAATAGGACGGCCGAGCAGTTCTTC.

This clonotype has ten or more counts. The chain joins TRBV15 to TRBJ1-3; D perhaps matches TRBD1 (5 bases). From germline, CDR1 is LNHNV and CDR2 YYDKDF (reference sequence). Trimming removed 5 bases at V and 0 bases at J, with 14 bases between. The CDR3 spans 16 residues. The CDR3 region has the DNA TGTGCCACCAGCCAAGGGGCAGGACTCTCTGGAAACACCATATATTTT. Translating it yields CATSQGAGLSGNTIYF.

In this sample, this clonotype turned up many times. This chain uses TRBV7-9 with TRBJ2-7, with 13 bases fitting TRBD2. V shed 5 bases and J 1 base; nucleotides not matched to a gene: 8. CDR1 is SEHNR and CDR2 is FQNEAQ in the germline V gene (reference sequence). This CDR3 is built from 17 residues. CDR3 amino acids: CASSEGTSGMKSYEQYF. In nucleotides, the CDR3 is TGTGCCAGCAGCGAAGGGACTAGCGGGATGAAATCCTACGAGCAGTACTTC.

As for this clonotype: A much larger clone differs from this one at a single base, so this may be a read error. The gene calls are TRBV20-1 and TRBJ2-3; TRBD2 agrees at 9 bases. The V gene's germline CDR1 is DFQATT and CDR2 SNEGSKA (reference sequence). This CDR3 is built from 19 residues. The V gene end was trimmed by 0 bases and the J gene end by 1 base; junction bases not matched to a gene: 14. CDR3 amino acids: CSARDRNIWTSAGTDTQYF. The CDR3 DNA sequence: TGCAGTGCTAGAGATCGGAATATCTGGACTAGCGCTGGCACAGATACGCAGTATTTT.

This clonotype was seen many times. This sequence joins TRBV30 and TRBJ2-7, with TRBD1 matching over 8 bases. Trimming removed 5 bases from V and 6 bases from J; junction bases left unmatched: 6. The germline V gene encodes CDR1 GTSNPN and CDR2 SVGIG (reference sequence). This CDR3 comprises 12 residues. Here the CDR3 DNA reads TGTGCCTGGGGTCCAGGGGGCTCCGAGCAGTACTTC. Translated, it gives CAWGPGGSEQYF. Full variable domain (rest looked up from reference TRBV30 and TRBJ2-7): SQTIHQWPATLVQPVGSPLSLECTVEGTSNPNLYWYRQAAGRGLQLLFYSVGIGQISSEVPQNLSASRPQDRQFILSSKKLLLSDSGFYLCAWGPGGSEQYFGPGTRLTVT.

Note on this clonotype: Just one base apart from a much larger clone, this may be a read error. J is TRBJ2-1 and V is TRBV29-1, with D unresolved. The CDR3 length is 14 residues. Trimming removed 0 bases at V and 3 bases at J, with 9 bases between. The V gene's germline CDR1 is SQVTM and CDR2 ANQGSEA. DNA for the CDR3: TGCAGCGTTGAAGAGTCTGGGCACTACAATGAGCAGTTCTTC. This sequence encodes CSVEESGHYNEQFF.